This passage covers 21 T cell receptor beta chains from one sample sequenced in a study of control samples from healthy donors and cancer patients. The repertoire was sequenced with immunoSEQ multiplex PCR; TCRdb's copy has only in-frame clones and lacks some. The sample lists approximately 150,000 clones; more than 85% were seen once. What was sequenced was blood. All receptors come from a woman aged 40 to 50 in good health.

With regard to this clone: The conserved final phenylalanine or tryptophan is absent from the CDR3, which likely points to a read error. The DNA is left out, because the CDR3 cannot be placed on it with certainty; the CDR3 is given as TCRdb lists it. The chain recombines TRBV12-2 with TRBJ2-3; whether TRBD2, the table's D call, matches the DNA was not checked. TRBV12-2 is shown as a pseudogene. The CDR3 spans 12 amino acids, including both terminal residues. CDR3 in amino acids: CASRLGVRGSVT.

The genes are TRBV5-1 and TRBJ1-2; 7 bases fit TRBD1. The CDR3 length is 13 residues. After removal of 3 bases from V and 7 bases from J, the junction contained 6 bases not matched to a gene. CDR1 is SGHRS and CDR2 is YFSETQ in the germline V gene. The CDR3 sequence is CASSSGDRGGYTF. The DNA for the CDR3 is TGCGCCAGCAGCTCGGGGGACAGAGGTGGCTACACCTTC. The variable domain in full, with the rest retrieved from reference TRBV5-1 and TRBJ1-2, is KAGVTQTPRYLIKTRGQQVTLSCSPISGHRSVSWYQQTPGQGLQFLFEYFSETQRNKGNFPGRFSGRQFSNSRSEMNVSTLELGDSALYLCASSSGDRGGYTFGSGTRLTVV.

J is TRBJ1-2 and V is TRBV5-1; tentative D call: TRBD1 (5 bases). Germline CDR1 reads SGHRS; CDR2 reads YFSETQ. Between the trimmed V and J ends, which lost 1 base and 4 bases, there was a span of 14 bases. The CDR3 runs to 15 residues. The CDR3 DNA reads TGCGCCAGCAGCTTGACGAGGGGAGGAGGCTATGGCTACACCTTC. Amino acid sequence: CASSLTRGGGYGYTF.

This sequence joins TRBV3-1 (or the pseudogene TRBV3-2) and TRBJ1-1, with 11 bases that match TRBD1. The V gene's germline CDR1 is LGHDT and CDR2 YNNKEL (reference sequence). The CDR3 sequence is 17 residues long. Losses at the gene ends were 2 bases for V and 5 bases for J; bases not matched to a gene: 10. CDR3 sequence reads: CASSQPTGTGGDTEAFF. The CDR3 bases are TGTGCCAGCAGCCAACCTACCGGGACAGGGGGTGATACTGAAGCTTTCTTT.

V gene TRBV5-1 combines with J gene TRBJ1-3, with D unresolved. The ends were cut back, 4 bases at V and 0 bases at J, with 11 bases in the middle. The CDR3 length is 15 residues. CDR1 and CDR2 (germline): SGHRS, YFSETQ. As DNA, the CDR3 is TGCGCCAGCAGCGAGGCCCCGAGCTCTGGAAACACCATATATTTT. This codes for CASSEAPSSGNTIYF. The variable domain in full, with the rest retrieved from reference TRBV5-1 and TRBJ1-3, is KAGVTQTPRYLIKTRGQQVTLSCSPISGHRSVSWYQQTPGQGLQFLFEYFSETQRNKGNFPGRFSGRQFSNSRSEMNVSTLELGDSALYLCASSEAPSSGNTIYFGEGSWLTVV.

V usage is TRBV4-2 and J usage is TRBJ2-7; 7 positions match TRBD1. This CDR3 has 15 amino acids. J lost 2 bases, V lost 3 bases, and 7 bases had no gene match. CDR1 and CDR2 from the germline V gene are LGHNA and YNFKEQ. CDR3 coding DNA: TGTGCCAGCAGCCAGCAAACAGGGGACGCCTACGAGCAGTACTTC. Translation gives CASSQQTGDAYEQYF.

The chain is built from TRBV7-9 and TRBJ1-1; possible D gene TRBD1, 6 bases. The V end was cut by 3 bases, the J end by 7 bases, with 12 bases between. This CDR3 region has 13 residues. CDR1 is SEHNR, CDR2 FQNEAQ, per germline (reference sequence). This chain's CDR3 is CASSFSQQGEAFF. CDR3 sequence (DNA): TGTGCCAGCAGCTTCAGCCAACAGGGTGAAGCTTTCTTT.

J is TRBJ1-5 and V is TRBV5-6; D perhaps matches TRBD1 (6 bases). The CDR3 runs 14 residues. Looked up from germline, CDR1 is SGHDT and CDR2 is YYEEEE. The V end was cut by 1 base, the J end by 8 bases, with 13 bases between. In DNA form, the CDR3 reads TGTGCCAGCAGCTTGAGGCTAGGGGGGGAGCCCCAGCATTTT. It specifies CASSLRLGGEPQHF.

The chain recombines TRBV7-9 with TRBJ2-3, with D possibly being TRBD1 (6 bases). CDR1 and CDR2 (germline): SEHNR, FQNEAQ (reference sequence). This CDR3 is built from 12 residues. Trimming shortened V by 4 bases and J by 6 bases, and 8 bases separated the two germline ends. Here the CDR3 reads CASSSRGDTQYF. For the CDR3, the DNA is TGTGCCAGCAGCTCAAGGGGGGATACGCAGTATTTT.

The rearrangement joins TRBV6-5 to TRBJ2-2; D unclear. In germline, CDR1 is MNHEY, CDR2 SVGAGI. V shed 7 bases and J shed 5 bases, with 8 bases lying between them. The CDR3 covers 12 residues. In DNA, the CDR3 is TGTGCCAGCAAAATGGGTACCGGGGAGCTGTTTTTT. This codes for CASKMGTGELFF.

This chain uses TRBV7-9 with TRBJ1-2; D possibly corresponds to TRBD1 (5 bases). Germline values: CDR1 SEHNR, CDR2 FQNEAQ (reference sequence). Trimming took 5 bases from V and 2 from J, leaving 15 bases between them. This CDR3 contains 15 residues. The CDR3 here is CASSLGTGKNYGYTF. The CDR3 DNA sequence: TGTGCCAGCAGCCTAGGAACAGGAAAGAACTATGGCTACACCTTC.

The chain recombines TRBV7-9 with TRBJ2-1; tentative D call: TRBD2 (6 bases). This CDR3 has 16 residues. Per germline, CDR1 SEHNR and CDR2 FQNEAQ (reference sequence). V shed 2 bases and J shed 6 bases, with 17 bases lying between them. CDR3 residues: CASSLSGGAFSNEQFF. CDR3 nucleotides: TGTGCCAGCAGCTTATCAGGCGGGGCTTTTTCCAATGAGCAGTTCTTC.

The chain recombines TRBV27 with TRBJ1-1; a weak D match, TRBD1 (5 bases). The CDR3 covers 13 residues. Trimming left V 0 bases short and J 8 bases short, with 10 bases between. Germline CDR1 and CDR2: MNHEY and SMNVEV (reference sequence). The CDR3 reads CASSLSGGSEAFF. CDR3 nucleotides: TGTGCCAGCAGTTTATCGGGGGGTTCAGAAGCTTTCTTT.

The chain is built from TRBV18 and TRBJ1-2; D is uncertain. Trimming removed 8 bases from V and 5 bases from J, with 15 bases in between. CDR3 length: 13 amino acids. The germline CDR1 and CDR2 sequences are KGHSH and LQKENI. CDR3: CASLDRQLYGYTF. The CDR3 region has the DNA TGTGCCAGCCTGGACCGACAACTGTATGGCTACACCTTC.

This clone was observed a single time. The chain carries TRBV5-1 and TRBJ2-5, with D tentatively TRBD2 (6 bases). This CDR3 is built from 13 residues. V lost 4 bases, J lost 5 bases, and 12 bases lay in between. Germline V gene sequence: CDR1 SGHRS, CDR2 YFSETQ. CDR3 sequence: CASSPGVAETQYF. CDR3 DNA sequence: TGCGCCAGCAGCCCGGGGGTGGCGGAGACCCAGTACTTC.

The V and J genes are TRBV2 and TRBJ1-2; 8 positions agree with TRBD1. Germline values: CDR1 SNHLY, CDR2 FYNNEI. The CDR3 extends over 14 amino acids. Germline trimming cut 2 bases from V and 6 bases from J; bases unmatched to any gene: 5. CDR3 DNA: TGTGCCAGCAGTGAAATGACAGGGGAGGATGGCTACACCTTC. This encodes CASSEMTGEDGYTF.

The V gene is TRBV4-1, the J gene TRBJ2-5, with 12 positions matching TRBD2. Germline assignment: CDR1 MGHRA and CDR2 YSYEKL. J was trimmed by 2 bases and V by 6 bases; bases with no gene match: 4. The CDR3 is 15 amino acids. The CDR3 nucleotides read TGCGCCAGCAGTCGGACTAGCGGGGCGCAAGAGACCCAGTACTTC. Translation gives CASSRTSGAQETQYF.

The J gene is TRBJ1-3, the V gene TRBV5-6, with D maybe TRBD1 (5 bases). Germline CDR1 and CDR2: SGHDT and YYEEEE. V was trimmed by 0 bases and J by 4 bases, leaving 8 bases between them. This CDR3 spans 14 amino acids. CDR3 coding DNA: TGTGCCAGCAGCTTGGGCCCAGGGGGAAACACCATATATTTT. Protein product: CASSLGPGGNTIYF.

V gene TRBV6-5 combines with J gene TRBJ1-1, with no clear D. Germline V gives CDR1 MNHEY, CDR2 SVGAGI. Trimming took off 3 bases at V and 5 bases at J, with 13 bases between the two ends. The CDR3 has 14 residues. The CDR3 bases are TGTGCCAGCAGTTATCCCGGGAGAACGACTGAAGCTTTCTTT. As protein: CASSYPGRTTEAFF.

Only one count was recorded for this clone. The chain couples TRBV9 to TRBJ2-2; D is unclear. In germline, CDR1 is SGDLS, CDR2 YYNGEE. Trimming took off 0 bases at V and 7 bases at J, with 7 bases between the two ends. CDR3 length: 13 residues. The DNA for the CDR3 is TGTGCCAGCAGCGTAGATGGGATCGGGGAGCTGTTTTTT. Protein sequence: CASSVDGIGELFF.

This sequence joins TRBV7-2 and TRBJ1-1; D is unclear. The CDR3 runs 15 residues. With 1 base removed from V and 0 bases from J, the gap between germline ends came to 9 bases. The V gene's germline CDR1 is SGHTA and CDR2 FQGNSA. The CDR3 DNA reads as TGTGCCAGCAGCTTAGGGAGGGTAATGAACACTGAAGCTTTCTTT. Translation: CASSLGRVMNTEAFF.